This TCR beta chain was identified during a study of T cells after yellow fever vaccination. Across the study: Libraries from low-cell-number fractions were prepared with the SMART-Seq v4 Ultra Low Input RNA kit.

General study findings and limits: Post-booster samples contained most primary-vaccination clones (just under 98% CD4, about 90% CD8). Some clonotypes, a small share, were shared between CD4 and CD8 compartments.

TCR cDNA was made by 5'RACE template switching, adding a universal primer site and UMIs. MiXCR, run by TCRdb on the 5' RACE reads, gives a single entry per CDR3 protein. Among 300,000 to 450,000 distinct CDR3 sequences listed, more than 5.5% were seen once. This clonotype was counted at least ten times. Its target is not known. From germline, CDR1 is MNHEY and CDR2 SVGAGI. V shed 6 bases and J shed 6 bases, with 7 bases lying between them. This CDR3 contains 11 residues. The J gene is TRBJ2-3, the V gene TRBV6-5, with D unclear. The starting material was PBMCs, obtained 5 days after the yellow fever booster vaccination. The receptor was isolated from a young man who received the YFV17D yellow fever vaccine. The CDR3 loop is CASSRRDTQYF. The CDR3 nucleotides are TGTGCCAGCAGCCGCCGCGATACGCAGTATTTT.